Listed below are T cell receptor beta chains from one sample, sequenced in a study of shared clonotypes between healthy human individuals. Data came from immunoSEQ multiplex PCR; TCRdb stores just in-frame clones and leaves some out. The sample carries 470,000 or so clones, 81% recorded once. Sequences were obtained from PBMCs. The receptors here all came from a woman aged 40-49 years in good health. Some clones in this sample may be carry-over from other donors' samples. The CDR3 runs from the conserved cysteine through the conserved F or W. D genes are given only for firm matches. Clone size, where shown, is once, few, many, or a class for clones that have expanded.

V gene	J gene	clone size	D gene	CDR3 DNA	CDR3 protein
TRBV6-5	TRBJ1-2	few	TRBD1	TGTGCCAGCAGTTCCCGGGACAGGGGTGGCTATGGCTACACCTTC	CASSSRDRGGYGYTF
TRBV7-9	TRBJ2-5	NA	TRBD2	TGTGCCAGCAGCTTGTGGGGGCGGGAGGCCTCCTGGGACTTC	CASSLWGREASWDF
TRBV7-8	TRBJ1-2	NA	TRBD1	TGTGCCAGCAGCTTAGGGGACAGCCGAAACTATGGCTACACCTTC	CASSLGDSRNYGYTF
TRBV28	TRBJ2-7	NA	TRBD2	TGTGCCAGCAGCCAACGGGGACTAGCCAACTCCTACGAGCAGTACTTC	CASSQRGLANSYEQYF
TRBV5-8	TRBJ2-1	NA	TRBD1	TGTGCCAGCAGCCCGAGGGGGCAGGGAGAGTTCTTC	CASSPRGQGEFF
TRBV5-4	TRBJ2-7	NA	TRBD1	TGTGCCAGCAGCTCCCCCAGGGACAGGGGATCTAGCGAGCAGTACTTC	CASSSPRDRGSSEQYF
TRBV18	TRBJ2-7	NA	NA	TGTGCCAGCTCACCAGGAGAGCACTACGAGCAGTACTTC	CASSPGEHYEQYF
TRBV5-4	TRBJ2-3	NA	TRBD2	TGTGCCAGCAACTACGGGGGGACAGATACGCAGTATTTT	CASNYGGTDTQYF
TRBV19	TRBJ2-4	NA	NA	TGTGCCAGTAGCCTTAGCAGCCGGGGGGCCAAAAACATTCAGTACTTC	CASSLSSRGAKNIQYF
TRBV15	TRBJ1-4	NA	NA	TGTGCCACCAGCAGAGCTCAAACTAATGAAAAACTGTTTTTT	CATSRAQTNEKLFF
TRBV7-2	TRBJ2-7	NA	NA	TGTGCCAGCAGCTCCCAGAGCGGCGCCTACGAGCAGTACTTC	CASSSQSGAYEQYF
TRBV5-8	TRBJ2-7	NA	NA	TGTGCCAGCAGCTTGGTTCCGGGTCCCTCTGGGGAGCAGTACTTC	CASSLVPGPSGEQYF
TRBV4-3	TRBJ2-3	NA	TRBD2	TGCGCCAGCAGCATGGCGGGAGGGTTCACAGATACGCAGTATTTT	CASSMAGGFTDTQYF
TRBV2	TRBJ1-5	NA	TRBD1	TGTGCCAGCAGTCCGTTAGGTACAGGGGCCAATCAGCCCCAGCATTTT	CASSPLGTGANQPQHF
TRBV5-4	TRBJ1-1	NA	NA	TGTGCCAGCAGCCCGAATAGAGTGGTCACTGAAGCTTTCTTT	CASSPNRVVTEAFF
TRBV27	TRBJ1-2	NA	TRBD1	TGTGCCAGCAGTTTTCGCAGGGGGCATGGCTACACCTTC	CASSFRRGHGYTF
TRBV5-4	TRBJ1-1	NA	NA	TGTGCCAGCAGCCCCGGCGGACGGCAGAACACTGAAGCTTTCTTT	CASSPGGRQNTEAFF
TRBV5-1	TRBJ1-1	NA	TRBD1	TGCGCCAGCAGCTGGGGGACAGGGGCTGAAGCTTTCTTT	CASSWGTGAEAFF
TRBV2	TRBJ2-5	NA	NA	TGTGCCAACGGGGACATAAGGAAAGAGACCCAGTACTTC	CANGDIRKETQYF
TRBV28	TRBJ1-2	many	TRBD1	TGTGCCACTCCCACCCAGGGGGCGGGCTATGGCTACACCTTC	CATPTQGAGYGYTF
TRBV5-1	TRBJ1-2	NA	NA	TGCGCCAGCAGACCGGGACAAACCTATGGCTACACCTTC	CASRPGQTYGYTF
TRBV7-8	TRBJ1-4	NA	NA	TGTGCCAGCAGCTTGTTTCGGGGTCAAGGTGAAAAACTGTTTTTT	CASSLFRGQGEKLFF
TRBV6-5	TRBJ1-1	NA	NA	TGTGCCAGCAGTTACGGACAGTCGCGCACTGAAGCTTTCTTT	CASSYGQSRTEAFF
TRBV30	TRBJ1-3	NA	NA	TGTGCCTGGACAACAGCAAGAATGGGTTTAAGCTCTGGAAACACCATATATTTT	CAWTTARMGLSSGNTIYF
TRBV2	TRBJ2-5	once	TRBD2	TGTGCCAGCAACCCCCGGGAGGCACCGGAGGAGACCCAGTACTTC	CASNPREAPEETQYF
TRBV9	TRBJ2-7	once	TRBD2	TGTGCCAGCAGTCCTCTCGGGAGGGGGGTCCACGAGCAGTACTTC	CASSPLGRGVHEQYF
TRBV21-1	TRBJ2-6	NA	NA	TGTGCCAGCATCGACACCGGCTCTGGGGCCAACGTCCTGACTTTC	CASIDTGSGANVLTF
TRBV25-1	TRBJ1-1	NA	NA	TGTGCCAGCAGTGGTGTGGGGGGGGATGGGCACACTGAAGCTTTCTTT	CASSGVGGDGHTEAFF
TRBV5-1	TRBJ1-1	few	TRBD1	TGCGCCAGCAGCTTAAGACAGGGAATGAACACTGAAGCTTTCTTT	CASSLRQGMNTEAFF
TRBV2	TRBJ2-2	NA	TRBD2	TGTGCCAGCAGTGGAAGCGGGAGTCGCACCGGGGAGCTGTTTTTT	CASSGSGSRTGELFF
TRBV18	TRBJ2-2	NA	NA	TGTGCCAGCTCACCGGGTTCAGTGGAGCGGCTTGCCGGGGAGCTGTTTTTT	CASSPGSVERLAGELFF
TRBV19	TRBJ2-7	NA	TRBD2	TGTGCCAGTAGTAGCGGGAGGGCCTACGAGCAGTACTTC	CASSSGRAYEQYF
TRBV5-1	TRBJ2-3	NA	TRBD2	TGCGCCAGCAGCCCAGGACTAGCGGGAGCTCGTGGCACAGATACGCAGTATTTT	CASSPGLAGARGTDTQYF
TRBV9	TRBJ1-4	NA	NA	TGTGCCAGCAGCGCCACATCAACTAATGAAAAACTGTTTTTT	CASSATSTNEKLFF
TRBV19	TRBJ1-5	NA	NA	TGTGCCAGTAGTGGCGGCAGAAATCAGCCCCAGCATTTT	CASSGGRNQPQHF
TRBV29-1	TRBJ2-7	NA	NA	TGCAGCGTTGAAGAGAACGGCAGGGCCTACGAGCAGTACTTC	CSVEENGRAYEQYF
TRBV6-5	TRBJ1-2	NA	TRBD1	TGTGCCAGCAGTTACTCCAGGGGGCATGGCTACACCTTC	CASSYSRGHGYTF
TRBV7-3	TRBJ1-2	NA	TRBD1	TGTGCCAGCAGCTTAATGGGGCAGGGGGCCCATGGCTACACCTTC	CASSLMGQGAHGYTF
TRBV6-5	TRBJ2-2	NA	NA	TGTGCCAGCAGTTACGAGACCCACACCGGGGAGCTGTTTTTT	CASSYETHTGELFF
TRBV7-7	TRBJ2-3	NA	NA	TGTGCTAGCAGCTTCGGACAGACAACAGATACGCAGTATTTT	CASSFGQTTDTQYF
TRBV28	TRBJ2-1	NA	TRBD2	TGTGCCAGCAGTTTACAGGGGACTAGCGGGAGAGGTTCCTACAATGAGCAGTTCTTC	CASSLQGTSGRGSYNEQFF
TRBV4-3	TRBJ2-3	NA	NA	TGCGCCAGCAGCCAAGATCGCCTACCCAGTACGCAGTATTTT	CASSQDRLPSTQYF
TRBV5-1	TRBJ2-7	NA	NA	TGCGCCAGCAGCTTGGCAGGGTCCTACGAGCAGTACTTC	CASSLAGSYEQYF
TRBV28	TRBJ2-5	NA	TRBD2	TGTGCCAGTAGCGGGAGTCGAAGCCGAGAGACCCAGTACTTC	CASSGSRSRETQYF
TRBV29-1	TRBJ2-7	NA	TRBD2	TGCAGCGTTCTAACCCTAGCGGGGGCCTCACTTTACGAGCAGTACTTC	CSVLTLAGASLYEQYF
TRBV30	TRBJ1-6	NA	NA	TGTGCCTGGAGGGCAGGGAACAATTCACCCCTCCACTTT	CAWRAGNNSPLHF
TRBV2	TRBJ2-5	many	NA	TGTGCCAGCACCGCTCAGGGTCCGGATTATCAAGAGACCCAGTACTTC	CASTAQGPDYQETQYF